This paragraph covers one TCR beta chain sequence. What it binds is not known. The protocol was immunoSEQ multiplex PCR, while the TCRdb copy is restricted to in-frame clones and leaves out a portion. The sample shows about 610,000 clones, 90% to 97% of them seen only once. This sample stems from a study of shared clonotypes between healthy human individuals. CD45RO negativity and positive selection for CCR7 defined naive CD8 cells, a population that excluded terminally differentiated effector memory CD45RA+ cells. Findings and limits, study-wide: An expected dependence of interdonor clonotype sharing on sequencing depth was noted.

Germline CDR1 is MNHEY and CDR2 is SMNVEV (reference sequence). With V trimmed by 5 bases and J by 9 bases, 10 bases remained unmatched. CDR3 length: 14 residues. This rearrangement joins TRBV27 to TRBJ1-5, with 7 bases fitting TRBD1. The receptor was derived from a woman in her twenties or thirties in good health. Sequencing input: naive CD8+ T cells sorted from blood. The CDR3 sequence: CASSRQGGDAPQHF. CDR3 DNA: TGTGCCAGCAGTCGTCAGGGGGGTGATGCGCCCCAGCATTTT.